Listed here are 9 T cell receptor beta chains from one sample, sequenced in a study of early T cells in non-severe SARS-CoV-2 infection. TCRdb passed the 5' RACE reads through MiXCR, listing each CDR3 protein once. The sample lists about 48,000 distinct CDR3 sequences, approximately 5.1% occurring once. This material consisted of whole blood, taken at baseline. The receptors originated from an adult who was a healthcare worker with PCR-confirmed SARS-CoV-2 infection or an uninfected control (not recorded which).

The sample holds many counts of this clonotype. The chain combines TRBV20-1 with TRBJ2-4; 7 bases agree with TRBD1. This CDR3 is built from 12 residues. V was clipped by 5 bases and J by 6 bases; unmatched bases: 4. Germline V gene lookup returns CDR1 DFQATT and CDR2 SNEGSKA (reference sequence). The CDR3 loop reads CSAGTVGNIQYF. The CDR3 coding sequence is TGCAGTGCTGGGACAGTGGGAAACATTCAGTACTTC.

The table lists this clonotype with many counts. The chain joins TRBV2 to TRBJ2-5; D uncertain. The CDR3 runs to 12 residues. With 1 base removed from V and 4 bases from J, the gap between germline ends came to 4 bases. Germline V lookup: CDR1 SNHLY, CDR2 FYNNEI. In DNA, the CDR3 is TGTGCCAGCAGTGAAGGGGGAGAGACCCAGTACTTC. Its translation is CASSEGGETQYF.

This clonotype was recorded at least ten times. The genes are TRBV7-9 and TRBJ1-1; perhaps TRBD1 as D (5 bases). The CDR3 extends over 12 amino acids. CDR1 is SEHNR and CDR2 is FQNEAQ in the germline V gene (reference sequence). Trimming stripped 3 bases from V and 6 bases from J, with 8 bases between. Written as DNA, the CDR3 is TGTGCCAGCAGCTTGGGGGGAGCTGAAGCTTTCTTT. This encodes CASSLGGAEAFF.

This chain's CDR3 is CASTYPRGRGLMNTEAFF. CDR3 coding DNA: TGTGCCAGCACCTATCCGCGGGGCAGGGGCCTTATGAACACTGAAGCTTTCTTT. The chain recombines TRBV27 with TRBJ1-1, with D possibly being TRBD1 (6 bases). This CDR3 has 18 residues. Per germline, CDR1 MNHEY and CDR2 SMNVEV (reference sequence). Trimming cost V 7 bases and J 0 bases, with 24 bases left between them.

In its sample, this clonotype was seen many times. Here the CDR3 reads CASSPGQSSYNEQFF. The CDR3 nucleotides are TGTGCCAGCTCACCGGGACAGAGCTCCTACAATGAGCAGTTCTTC. V is TRBV18 and J is TRBJ2-1; TRBD1 matches 7 bases. V trimming: 3 bases; J trimming: 0 bases; junction bases outside the gene matches: 2. This CDR3 spans 15 amino acids. Germline loops: CDR1 KGHSH, CDR2 LQKENI. The full variable domain, in which reference TRBV18 and TRBJ2-1 provide the parts outside the CDR3, is NAGVMQNPRHLVRRRGQEARLRCSPMKGHSHVYWYRQLPEEGLKFMVYLQKENIIDESGMPKERFSAEFPKEGPSILRIQQVVRGDSAAYFCASSPGQSSYNEQFFGPGTRLTVL.

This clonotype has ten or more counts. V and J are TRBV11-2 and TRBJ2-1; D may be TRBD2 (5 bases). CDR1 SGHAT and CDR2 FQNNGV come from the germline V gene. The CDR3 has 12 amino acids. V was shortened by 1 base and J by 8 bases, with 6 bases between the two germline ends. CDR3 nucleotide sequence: TGTGCCAGCAGCTTAGCGGGGTATGAGCAGTTCTTC. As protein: CASSLAGYEQFF. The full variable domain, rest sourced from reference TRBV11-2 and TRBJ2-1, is EAGVAQSPRYKIIEKRQSVAFWCNPISGHATLYWYQQILGQGPKLLIQFQNNGVVDDSQLPKDRFSAERLKGVDSTLKIQPAKLEDSAVYLCASSLAGYEQFFGPGTRLTVL.

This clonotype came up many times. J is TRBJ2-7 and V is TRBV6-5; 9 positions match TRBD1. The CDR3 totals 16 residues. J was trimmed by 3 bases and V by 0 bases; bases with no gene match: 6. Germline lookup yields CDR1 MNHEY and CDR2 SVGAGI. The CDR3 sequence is CASSYSTGGEGYEQYF. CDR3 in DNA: TGTGCCAGCAGTTACTCAACAGGGGGCGAAGGCTACGAGCAGTACTTC.

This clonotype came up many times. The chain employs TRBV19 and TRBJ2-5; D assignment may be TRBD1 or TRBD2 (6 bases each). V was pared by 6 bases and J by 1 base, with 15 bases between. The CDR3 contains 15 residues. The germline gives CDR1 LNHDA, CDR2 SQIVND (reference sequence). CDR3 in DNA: TGTGCCAGTAGCGCTAGGGGGGAAGGCCAAGAGACCCAGTACTTC. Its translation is CASSARGEGQETQYF.

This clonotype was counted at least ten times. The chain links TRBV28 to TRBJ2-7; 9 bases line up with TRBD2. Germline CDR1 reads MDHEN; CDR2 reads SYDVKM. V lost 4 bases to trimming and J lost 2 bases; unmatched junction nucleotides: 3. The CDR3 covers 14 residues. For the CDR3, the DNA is TGTGCCAGCAGTTATGCGGGAGGGGCCTACGAGCAGTACTTC. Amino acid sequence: CASSYAGGAYEQYF.